This T cell receptor (beta chain) came from a study of blood T cell dynamics during melanoma immunotherapy. Study context: First-line therapy was either pembrolizumab or nivolumab with ipilimumab for metastatic melanoma. General study points: PBMC repertoires of eventual disease-control patients split at W3 into clonality or diversity gains. Whether repertoire-driving clones were melanoma-specific could not be determined.

CDR3 size: 15 residues. Germline CDR1 reads SGHRS; CDR2 reads YFSETQ. Trimming cost V 4 bases and J 6 bases; bases outside gene matches: 9. Regarding this clone: What it binds is unknown.

Described time point: week 3, after first cycle of checkpoint inhibitor. Samples come from before therapy and from week 3 after the first blockade cycle. The table came from immunoSEQ multiplex PCR; TCRdb's copy has only in-frame clones and leaves some out. The table shows roughly 8,900 clones, with nearly 90% occurring only once. The sequence was collected from a human donor with melanoma. The sample here was blood, taken from a patient treated with checkpoint blockade. The V and J genes are TRBV5-1 and TRBJ2-2, with 7 nucleotides matching TRBD1. In nucleotides, the CDR3 is TGCGCCAGCAGCCGCGATGGGACAGCTCCCGGGGAGCTGTTTTTT. Its translation: CASSRDGTAPGELFF. Based on the CDR3 plus reference TRBV5-1 and TRBJ2-2, the full variable domain is KAGVTQTPRYLIKTRGQQVTLSCSPISGHRSVSWYQQTPGQGLQFLFEYFSETQRNKGNFPGRFSGRQFSNSRSEMNVSTLELGDSALYLCASSRDGTAPGELFFGEGSRLTVL.